The 8 T cell receptor beta chains below come from one sample, sequenced in a study of monozygotic twins with inflammatory bowel disease. Following a re-call of the 5' RACE reads, TCRdb has one entry per CDR3 protein and lacks DNA. The table gives about 420,000 distinct CDR3 sequences; the top ten clones make up 2% to 2.5% of it. The sequenced sample consisted of blood. The receptors shown here come from a human donor with ulcerative colitis or Crohn's disease, or a healthy co-twin of an affected twin (not recorded which).

The chain combines TRBV7-9 with TRBJ2-1; the D gene TCRdb calls, TRBD1, cannot be checked with no DNA. The CDR3 contains 15 residues. CDR1 is SEHNR and CDR2 is FQNEAQ in the germline V gene (reference sequence). The CDR3 sequence: CASSHRAASYNEQFF.

The V and J genes are TRBV5-1 and TRBJ2-7; the TRBD2 assignment by TCRdb is unverifiable without DNA. Germline CDR1 reads SGHRS; CDR2 reads YFSETQ. This CDR3 is built from 13 residues. This CDR3 is CASRRTETHEQYF.

The chain recombines TRBV7-8 with TRBJ1-5. The CDR3 runs to 16 residues. Looked up from germline, CDR1 is SGHVS and CDR2 is FQNEAQ. The CDR3 loop is CASRYGGVFGNQPQHF.

V usage is TRBV20-1 and J usage is TRBJ1-4. The CDR3 sequence is 14 residues long. Germline loops: CDR1 DFQATT, CDR2 SNEGSKA (reference sequence). The CDR3 loop reads CSAFLVGKVEKLFF.

This chain joins TRBV2 and TRBJ2-1; as DNA is missing, the TRBD1 call by TCRdb cannot be tested. This CDR3 comprises 13 residues. The germline CDR1 and CDR2 sequences are SNHLY and FYNNEI. The chain's CDR3 is CARGTGQYNEQFF.

The chain is built from TRBV10-3 and TRBJ2-2; TCRdb's D gene call, TRBD1, goes unchecked for lack of DNA. The CDR3 covers 18 residues. Germline V CDR1 and CDR2: ENHRY, SYGVKD. The CDR3 loop is CAIRIVRKPGRNTGELFF.

The V gene is TRBV25-1, the J gene TRBJ2-1; TCRdb reports TRBD1, a call that lacks DNA to check it against. Looked up from germline, CDR1 is MGHDK and CDR2 is SYGVNS. The CDR3 covers 15 residues. The CDR3 sequence is CASSDHPGGEDEQFF.

This chain links TRBV12-3 or TRBV12-4 with TRBJ2-4; the TRBD1 assignment by TCRdb is unverifiable without DNA. The CDR3 extends over 14 amino acids. The CDR3 reads CASRDRRRENIQYF.